This record concerns one T cell receptor beta chain sequence. The entry originates in a study of shared clonotypes between healthy human individuals. Whole-study context: Each donor's CD4 naive and CD4 memory cells filled three plates apiece, CD8 naive two, and CD8 memory one.

CDR1 is MDHEN, CDR2 SYDVKM, per germline. This CDR3 spans 15 amino acids. The V end lost 3 bases, the J end lost 0 bases, and 12 bases lay between the germline ends. Several immunoSEQ plates held equal portions of the genomic DNA taken from each subset. Sequenced by immunoSEQ multiplex PCR; TCRdb stores in-frame clones only, minus some. The sample includes 330,000 or so clones, approximately 74% of them seen just once. This sequence originates from a man aged 30 to 45 in good health. Sequenced sample: memory CD4+ T cells sorted from blood. Subset meaning: CD45RA-negative fraction. V is TRBV28 and J is TRBJ2-7, with D possibly being TRBD2 (6 bases). The CDR3 region is CASSLRDLSSYEQYF. The DNA of the CDR3 is TGTGCCAGCAGTTTGCGGGACCTTTCCTCCTACGAGCAGTACTTC.